Sequencing of this T cell receptor beta chain was carried out in a study of shared clonotypes between healthy human individuals. Regarding the study as a whole: Of the naive CD4 clonotypes, around 5% were shared across a handful of donors.

In regard to this clone: Its target is unknown.

V was cut by 5 bases and J by 4 bases, with 18 bases left in between. Germline V CDR1 and CDR2: SEHNR, FQNEAQ (reference sequence). This CDR3 spans 15 amino acids. Selected positively for CCR7 and CD45RO-negative, naive CD8 cells excluded terminally differentiated effector memory CD45RA+ cells. All the donors were Caucasian adults who lived in Nashville, Tennessee. Some clones are missing from TCRdb's copy, which holds only in-frame ones; the method was immunoSEQ multiplex PCR. The repertoire holds around 600,000 clones, roughly 95% seen once, with approximately 0.11% in the top ten. The sequence derives from a woman in her twenties or thirties in good health. Sample: naive CD8+ T cells sorted from blood. The chain has TRBV7-9 and TRBJ2-7; tentatively, D is TRBD1 (6 bases). The CDR3 bases are TGTGCCAGCAGCCGCAGGACAGAAATTAAATACGAGCAGTACTTC. It yields the protein CASSRRTEIKYEQYF. Supplemented by reference TRBV7-9 and TRBJ2-7, the full variable domain reads DTGVSQNPRHKITKRGQNVTFRCDPISEHNRLYWYRQTLGQGPEFLTYFQNEAQLEKSRLLSDRFSAERPKGSFSTLEIQRTEQGDSAMYLCASSRRTEIKYEQYFGPGTRLTVT.